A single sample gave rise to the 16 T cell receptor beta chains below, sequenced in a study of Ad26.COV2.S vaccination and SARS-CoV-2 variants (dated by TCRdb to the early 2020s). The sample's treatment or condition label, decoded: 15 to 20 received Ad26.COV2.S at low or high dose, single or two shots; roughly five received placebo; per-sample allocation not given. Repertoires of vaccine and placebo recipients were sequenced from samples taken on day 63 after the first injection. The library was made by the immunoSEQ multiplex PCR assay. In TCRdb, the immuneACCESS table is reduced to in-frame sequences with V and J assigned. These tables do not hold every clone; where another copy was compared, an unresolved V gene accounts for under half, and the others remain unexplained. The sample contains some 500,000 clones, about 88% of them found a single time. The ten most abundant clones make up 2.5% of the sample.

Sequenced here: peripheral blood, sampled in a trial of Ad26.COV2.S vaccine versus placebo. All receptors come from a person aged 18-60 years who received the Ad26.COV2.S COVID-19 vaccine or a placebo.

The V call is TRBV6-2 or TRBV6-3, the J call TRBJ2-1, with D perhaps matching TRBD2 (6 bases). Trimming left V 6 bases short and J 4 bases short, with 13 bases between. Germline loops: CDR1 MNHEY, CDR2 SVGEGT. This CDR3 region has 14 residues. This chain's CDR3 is CASSLAFFYNEQFF. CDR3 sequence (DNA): TGTGCCAGCAGCCTAGCGTTTTTTTACAATGAGCAGTTCTTC.

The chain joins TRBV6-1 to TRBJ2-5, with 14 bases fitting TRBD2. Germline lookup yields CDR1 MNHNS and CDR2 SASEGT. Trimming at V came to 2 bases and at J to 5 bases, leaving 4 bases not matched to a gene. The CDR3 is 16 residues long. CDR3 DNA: TGTGCCAGCAGTGAACTGGGACTAGCGGGAGACGAGACCCAGTACTTC. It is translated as CASSELGLAGDETQYF.

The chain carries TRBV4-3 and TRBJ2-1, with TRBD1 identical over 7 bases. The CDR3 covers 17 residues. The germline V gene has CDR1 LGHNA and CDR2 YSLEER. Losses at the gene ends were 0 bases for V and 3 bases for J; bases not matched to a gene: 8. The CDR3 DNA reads TGCGCCAGCAGCCAAGATTGGGGGACAGAAAGCTACAATGAGCAGTTCTTC. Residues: CASSQDWGTESYNEQFF.

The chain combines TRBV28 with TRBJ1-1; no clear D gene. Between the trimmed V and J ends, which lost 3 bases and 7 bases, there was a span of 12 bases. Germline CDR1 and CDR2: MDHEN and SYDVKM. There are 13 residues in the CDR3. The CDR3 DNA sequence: TGTGCCAGCAGTTTGCCGGGTTACAATGAAGCTTTCTTT. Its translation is CASSLPGYNEAFF.

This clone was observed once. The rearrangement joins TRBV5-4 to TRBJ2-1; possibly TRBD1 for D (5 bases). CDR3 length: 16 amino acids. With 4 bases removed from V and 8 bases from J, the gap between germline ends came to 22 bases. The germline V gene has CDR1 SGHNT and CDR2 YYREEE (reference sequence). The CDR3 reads CASSPSATASSDEQFF. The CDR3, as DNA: TGTGCCAGCAGCCCCTCGGCGACAGCTTCTAGTGATGAGCAGTTCTTC.

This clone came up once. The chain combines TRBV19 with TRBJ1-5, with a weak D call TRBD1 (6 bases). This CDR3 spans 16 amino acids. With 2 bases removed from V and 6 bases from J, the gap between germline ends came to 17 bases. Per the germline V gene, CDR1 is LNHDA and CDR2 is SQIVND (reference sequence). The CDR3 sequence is CASSIIPQGGFQPQHF. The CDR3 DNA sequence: TGTGCCAGTAGTATAATCCCACAGGGTGGCTTTCAGCCCCAGCATTTT. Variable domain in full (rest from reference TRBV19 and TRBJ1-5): DGGITQSPKYLFRKEGQNVTLSCEQNLNHDAMYWYRQDPGQGLRLIYYSQIVNDFQKGDIAEGYSVSREKKESFPLTVTSAQKNPTAFYLCASSIIPQGGFQPQHFGDGTRLSIL.

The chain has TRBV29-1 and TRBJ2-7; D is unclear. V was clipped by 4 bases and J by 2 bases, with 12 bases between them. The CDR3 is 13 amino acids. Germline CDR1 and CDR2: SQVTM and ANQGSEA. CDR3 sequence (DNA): TGCAGCGTTGCTGGGGTCGAAACCTACGAGCAGTACTTC. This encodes CSVAGVETYEQYF.

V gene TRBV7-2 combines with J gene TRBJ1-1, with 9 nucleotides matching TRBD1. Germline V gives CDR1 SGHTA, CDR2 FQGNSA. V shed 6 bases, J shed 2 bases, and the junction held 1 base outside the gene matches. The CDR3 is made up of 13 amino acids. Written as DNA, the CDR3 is TGTGCCAGCAGGGACAGGGGCAACACTGAAGCTTTCTTT. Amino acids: CASRDRGNTEAFF. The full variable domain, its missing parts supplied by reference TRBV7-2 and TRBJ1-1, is GAGVSQSPSNKVTEKGKDVELRCDPISGHTALYWYRQSLGQGLEFLIYFQGNSAPDKSGLPSDRFSAERTGGSVSTLTIQRTQQEDSAVYLCASRDRGNTEAFFGQGTRLTVV.

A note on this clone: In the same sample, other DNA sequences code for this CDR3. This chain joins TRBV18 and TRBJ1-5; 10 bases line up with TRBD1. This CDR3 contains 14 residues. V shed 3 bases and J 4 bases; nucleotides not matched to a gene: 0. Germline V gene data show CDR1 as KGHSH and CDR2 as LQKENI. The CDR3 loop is CASSPGQGNQPQHF. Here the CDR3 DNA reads TGTGCCAGCTCACCGGGACAGGGGAATCAGCCCCAGCATTTT.

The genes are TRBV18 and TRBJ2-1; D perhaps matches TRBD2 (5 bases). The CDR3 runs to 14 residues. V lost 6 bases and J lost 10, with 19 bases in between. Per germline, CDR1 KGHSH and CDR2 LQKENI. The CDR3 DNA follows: TGTGCCAGCTCGCTACCTTGGGCGTCGGGGGAGCAGTTCTTC. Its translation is CASSLPWASGEQFF.

The CDR3 spells CASRTGGSREQFF. The CDR3 DNA reads as TGTGCCAGCCGGACTGGAGGGTCAAGGGAGCAGTTCTTC. V is TRBV3-1 (or the pseudogene TRBV3-2) and J is TRBJ2-1; D might be TRBD2 (6 bases). V dropped 8 bases and J dropped 10 bases, with 18 bases sitting between them. CDR1 and CDR2 from the germline V gene are LGHDT and YNNKEL (reference sequence). The CDR3 totals 13 residues.

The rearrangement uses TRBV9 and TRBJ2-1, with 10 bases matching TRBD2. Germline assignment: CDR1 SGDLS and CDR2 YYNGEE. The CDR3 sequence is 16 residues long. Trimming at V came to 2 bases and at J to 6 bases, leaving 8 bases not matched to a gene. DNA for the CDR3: TGTGCCAGCAGCGTGCGGGGACTAGCGTCTTTCAATGAGCAGTTCTTC. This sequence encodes CASSVRGLASFNEQFF.

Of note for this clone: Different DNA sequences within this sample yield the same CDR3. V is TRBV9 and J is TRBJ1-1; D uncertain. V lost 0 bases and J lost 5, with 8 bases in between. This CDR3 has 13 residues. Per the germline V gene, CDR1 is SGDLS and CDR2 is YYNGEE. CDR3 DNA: TGTGCCAGCAGCGTAGAAGCCGGGACTGAAGCTTTCTTT. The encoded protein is CASSVEAGTEAFF.

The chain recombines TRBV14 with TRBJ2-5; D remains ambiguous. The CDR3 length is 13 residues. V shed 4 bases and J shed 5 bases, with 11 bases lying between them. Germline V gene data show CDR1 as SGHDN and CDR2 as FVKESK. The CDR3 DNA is TGTGCCAGCAGCCGTTGGCTTACGGAGACCCAGTACTTC. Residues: CASSRWLTETQYF. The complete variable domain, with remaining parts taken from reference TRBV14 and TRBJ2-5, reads EAGVTQFPSHSVIEKGQTVTLRCDPISGHDNLYWYRRVMGKEIKFLLHFVKESKQDESGMPNNRFLAERTGGTYSTLKVQPAELEDSGVYFCASSRWLTETQYFGPGTRLLVL.

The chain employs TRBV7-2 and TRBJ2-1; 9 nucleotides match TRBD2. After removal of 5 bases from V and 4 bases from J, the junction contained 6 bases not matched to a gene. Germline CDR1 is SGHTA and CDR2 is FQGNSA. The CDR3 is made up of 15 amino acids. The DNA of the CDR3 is TGTGCCAGCAGCCCCCAGCGGGGGGAGTACAATGAGCAGTTCTTC. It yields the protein CASSPQRGEYNEQFF.

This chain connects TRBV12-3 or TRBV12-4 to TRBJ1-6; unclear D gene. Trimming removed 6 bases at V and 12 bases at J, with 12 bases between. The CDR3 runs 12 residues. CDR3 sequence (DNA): TGTGCCAGCAGCCCAGGACGGCTACCCCTCCACTTT. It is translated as CASSPGRLPLHF.